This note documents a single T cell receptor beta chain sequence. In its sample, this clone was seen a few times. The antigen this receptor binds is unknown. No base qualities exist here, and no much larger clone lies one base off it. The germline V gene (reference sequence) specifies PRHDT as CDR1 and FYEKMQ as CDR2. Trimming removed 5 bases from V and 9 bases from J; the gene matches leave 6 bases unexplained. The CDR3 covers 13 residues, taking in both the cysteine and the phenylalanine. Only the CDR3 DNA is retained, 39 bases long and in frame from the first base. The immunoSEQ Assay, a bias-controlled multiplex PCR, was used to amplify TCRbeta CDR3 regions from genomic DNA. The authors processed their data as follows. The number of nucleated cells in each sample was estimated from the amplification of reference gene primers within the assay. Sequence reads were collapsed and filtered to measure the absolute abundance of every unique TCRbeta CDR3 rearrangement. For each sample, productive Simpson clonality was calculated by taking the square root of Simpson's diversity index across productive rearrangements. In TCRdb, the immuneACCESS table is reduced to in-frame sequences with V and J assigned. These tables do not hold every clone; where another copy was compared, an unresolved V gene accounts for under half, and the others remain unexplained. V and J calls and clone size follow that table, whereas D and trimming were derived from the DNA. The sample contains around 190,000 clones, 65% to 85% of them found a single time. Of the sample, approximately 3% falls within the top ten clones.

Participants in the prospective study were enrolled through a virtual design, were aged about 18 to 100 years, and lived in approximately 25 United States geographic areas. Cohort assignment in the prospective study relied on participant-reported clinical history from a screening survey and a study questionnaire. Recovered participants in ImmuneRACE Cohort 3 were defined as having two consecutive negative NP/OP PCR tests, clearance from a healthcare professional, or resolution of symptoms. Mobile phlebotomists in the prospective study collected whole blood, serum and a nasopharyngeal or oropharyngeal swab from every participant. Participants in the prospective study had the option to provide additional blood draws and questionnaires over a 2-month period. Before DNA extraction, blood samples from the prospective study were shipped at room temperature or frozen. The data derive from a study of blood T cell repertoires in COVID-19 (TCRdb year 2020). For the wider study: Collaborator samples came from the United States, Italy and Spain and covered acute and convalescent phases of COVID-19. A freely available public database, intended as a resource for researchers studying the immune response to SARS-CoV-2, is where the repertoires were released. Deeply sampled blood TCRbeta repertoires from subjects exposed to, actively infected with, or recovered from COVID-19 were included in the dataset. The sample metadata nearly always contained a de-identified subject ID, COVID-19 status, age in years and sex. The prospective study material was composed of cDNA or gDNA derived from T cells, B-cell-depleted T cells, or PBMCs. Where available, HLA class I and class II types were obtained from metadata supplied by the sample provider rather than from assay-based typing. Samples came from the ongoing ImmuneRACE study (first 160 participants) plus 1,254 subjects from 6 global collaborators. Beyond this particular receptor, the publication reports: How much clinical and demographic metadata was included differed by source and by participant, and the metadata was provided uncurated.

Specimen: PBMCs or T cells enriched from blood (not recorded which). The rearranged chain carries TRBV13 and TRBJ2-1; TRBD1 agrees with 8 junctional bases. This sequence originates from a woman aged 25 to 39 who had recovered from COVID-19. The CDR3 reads CASSADRAVEQFF. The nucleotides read TGTGCCAGCAGCGCGGACAGGGCTGTTGAGCAGTTCTTC.